The rows below give T cell receptor beta chains drawn from one sample of a study of blood T cell repertoires in COVID-19. Some clones are missing from TCRdb's copy, which holds only in-frame ones; the method was immunoSEQ multiplex PCR. This table holds over 150,000 clones, 80% to 85% found once. Sequenced material: PBMCs or T cells enriched from blood (not recorded which). The receptor set was obtained from a middle-aged man who had recovered from COVID-19. Both conserved end residues are part of each CDR3. D genes are given only for firm matches. Expanded clones are given a class, and other clones once, few, many or no size at all.

J gene: TRBJ2-7; clone size: -; V gene: TRBV2; D gene: -; CDR3 length: 11; CDR3 DNA: TGTGCCAGCAGGACAGGCCCCGAGCAGTACTTC; CDR3 protein: CASRTGPEQYF
J gene: TRBJ1-2; clone size: once; V gene: TRBV6-5; D gene: TRBD1; CDR3 length: 16; CDR3 DNA: TGTGCCAGCAGTTACTTAGGGACAGGGGGTAAAGGAGGCTACACCTTC; CDR3 protein: CASSYLGTGGKGGYTF
J gene: TRBJ2-7; clone size: -; V gene: TRBV12-5; D gene: -; CDR3 length: 14; CDR3 DNA: TGTGCTAGTGGTCGGCAGGCCAACATCTACGAGCAGTACTTC; CDR3 protein: CASGRQANIYEQYF
J gene: TRBJ1-3; clone size: -; V gene: TRBV5-5; D gene: TRBD1; CDR3 length: 15; CDR3 DNA: TGTGCCAGCCGACAGGGAAGGGCCTCTGGAAACACCATATATTTT; CDR3 protein: CASRQGRASGNTIYF
J gene: TRBJ2-1; clone size: -; V gene: TRBV5-1; D gene: -; CDR3 length: 14; CDR3 DNA: TGCGCCAGCAGCTTGGTATGGCGGGAAAATGAGCAGTTCTTC; CDR3 protein: CASSLVWRENEQFF
J gene: TRBJ2-2; clone size: -; V gene: TRBV6-5; D gene: TRBD2; CDR3 length: 14; CDR3 DNA: TGTGCCAGTAGAAGCGGGGGGGACACCGGGGAGCTGTTTTTT; CDR3 protein: CASRSGGDTGELFF
J gene: TRBJ2-6; clone size: -; V gene: TRBV7-9; D gene: -; CDR3 length: 12; CDR3 DNA: TGTGCCACCGCGGCGGGAGCCAACGTCCTGACTTTC; CDR3 protein: CATAAGANVLTF
J gene: TRBJ1-1; clone size: -; V gene: TRBV15; D gene: -; CDR3 length: 14; CDR3 DNA: TGTGCCACCAGCAGCCAACAGGGATTCACTGAAGCTTTCTTT; CDR3 protein: CATSSQQGFTEAFF
J gene: TRBJ1-4; clone size: -; V gene: TRBV2; D gene: -; CDR3 length: 16; CDR3 DNA: TGTGCCAGCAGTGAACTTCTCCGGGAGGCTAATGAAAAACTGTTTTTT; CDR3 protein: CASSELLREANEKLFF
J gene: TRBJ2-7; clone size: few; V gene: TRBV14; D gene: -; CDR3 length: 16; CDR3 DNA: TGTGCCAGCAGCCAAGAGGACAGCCTGTGGGGTGGCGAGCAGTACTTC; CDR3 protein: CASSQEDSLWGGEQYF